Listed here are 22 T cell receptor beta chains from one sample, sequenced in a study of cytomegalovirus exposure and HLA in healthy donors. The PCR made use of 60 Vbeta and 13 Jbeta primers. The data were produced by immunoSEQ multiplex PCR, yet TCRdb's version contains in-frame clones alone and is incomplete. The data contain over 100,000 clones, about 61% of them singletons. The material sequenced was PBMCs. The receptor set was obtained from a woman aged 40 to 50 in good health and CMV-seronegative.

The chain carries TRBV30 and TRBJ1-5; TRBD1 matches 8 bases. CDR1 GTSNPN and CDR2 SVGIG come from the germline V gene (reference sequence). With V trimmed by 1 base and J by 4 bases, 6 bases remained unmatched. The length of the CDR3 is 15 residues. CDR3 sequence: CAWSAGQAYNQPQHF. The CDR3, as DNA: TGTGCCTGGAGTGCGGGACAGGCCTATAATCAGCCCCAGCATTTT.

This clone was seen only a few times. The V call is TRBV5-1, the J call TRBJ2-4; 9 nucleotides line up with TRBD1. From germline, CDR1 is SGHRS and CDR2 YFSETQ. The V segment lost 1 base and the J segment 7 bases; nucleotides outside the gene matches: 6. CDR3 size: 15 residues. CDR3 residues: CASSLPGQGGNIQYF. As DNA, the CDR3 is TGCGCCAGCAGCTTGCCGGGACAGGGAGGGAACATTCAGTACTTC.

The rearrangement uses TRBV28 and TRBJ1-5; the D gene is possibly TRBD1 (6 bases). Trimming left V 4 bases short and J 9 bases short, with 22 bases between. Germline-derived CDR1 and CDR2 are MDHEN and SYDVKM. This CDR3 has 16 amino acids. The CDR3 protein is CASSWGGRTVKRPQHF. The DNA of the CDR3 is TGTGCCAGCAGTTGGGGGGGGCGGACGGTTAAGAGGCCCCAGCATTTT.

The V gene is TRBV29-1, the J gene TRBJ1-1; no definite D call. This CDR3 has 14 residues. V was shortened by 8 bases and J by 2 bases, with 18 bases between the two germline ends. Germline assignment: CDR1 SQVTM and CDR2 ANQGSEA. CDR3 coding DNA: TGCAGCCTTTTGGGAGGAACGGATAACACTGAAGCTTTCTTT. Encoded protein: CSLLGGTDNTEAFF.

As regards this clone: The same CDR3 arises from other DNA sequences in this sample as well. The chain employs TRBV7-2 and TRBJ1-5; 9 nucleotides align to TRBD1. With V trimmed by 4 bases and J by 1 base, 5 bases remained unmatched. The length of the CDR3 is 16 residues. Germline CDR1 reads SGHTA; CDR2 reads FQGNSA. The CDR3 DNA sequence: TGTGCCAGCAGCTCCAGACAGGGGGGGAGCAATCAGCCCCAGCATTTT. It yields the protein CASSSRQGGSNQPQHF.

The chain couples TRBV7-3 to TRBJ2-3, with 9 nucleotides matching TRBD2. The CDR3 totals 17 residues. Losses at the gene ends were 1 base for V and 1 base for J; bases not matched to a gene: 6. The V gene's germline CDR1 is SGHTA and CDR2 FQGTGA. This chain's CDR3 is CASSLKGGGAGTDTQYF. As DNA, the CDR3 is TGTGCCAGCAGCTTAAAGGGCGGGGGGGCAGGCACAGATACGCAGTATTTT.

This sequence joins TRBV16 and TRBJ2-7; TRBD2 aligns across 8 bases. Looked up from germline, CDR1 is KGHSY and CDR2 is FQNENV. The CDR3 has 14 residues. The V and J ends lost 2 bases and 3 bases, in that order; junction bases with no gene match: 3. The CDR3 DNA sequence: TGTGCCAGCAGCCAAACGGGACTAGTCTACGAGCAGTACTTC. Translation: CASSQTGLVYEQYF. Together with reference TRBV16 and TRBJ2-7, the CDR3 gives the full variable domain: GEEVAQTPKHLVRGEGQKAKLYCAPIKGHSYVFWYQQVLKNEFKFLISFQNENVFDETGMPKERFSAKCLPNSPCSLEIQATKLEDSAVYFCASSQTGLVYEQYFGPGTRLTVT.

This clone was counted once. The V call is TRBV6-1, the J call TRBJ1-5; 7 bases are shared with TRBD1. After removal of 7 bases from V and 3 bases from J, the junction contained 9 bases not matched to a gene. The germline gives CDR1 MNHNS, CDR2 SASEGT. This CDR3 has 15 amino acids. The CDR3 bases are TGTGCCAGCAAGGGTCCGGGACAGCACAATCAGCCCCAGCATTTT. Amino acids: CASKGPGQHNQPQHF.

The chain is built from TRBV2 and TRBJ2-2, with 8 bases that match TRBD2. The CDR3 spans 13 residues. Germline CDR1 and CDR2: SNHLY and FYNNEI. V lost 7 bases to trimming and J lost 4 bases; unmatched junction nucleotides: 2. As DNA, the CDR3 is TGTGCCAGCACGGGGGGGCGCACCGGGGAGCTGTTTTTT. It translates to CASTGGRTGELFF.

This clone was seen a few times. The chain carries TRBV7-2 and TRBJ2-7; D is undetermined. There are 14 residues in the CDR3. The germline CDR1 and CDR2 sequences are SGHTA and FQGNSA. V lost 4 bases, J lost 1 base, and 11 bases lay in between. The DNA for the CDR3 is TGTGCCAGCAGCTCCGATTTAGCTTCCTACGAGCAGTACTTC. This gives the protein CASSSDLASYEQYF.

V gene TRBV7-2 combines with J gene TRBJ1-6, with D maybe TRBD1 (6 bases). CDR1 SGHTA and CDR2 FQGNSA come from the germline V gene. V lost 3 bases and J lost 7, with 16 bases in between. The CDR3 runs 16 residues. CDR3 DNA: TGTGCCAGCAGCTTCTTCGGGGGGGCTGGAAATTCACCCCTCCACTTT. The encoded protein is CASSFFGGAGNSPLHF. The full variable domain, rest sourced from reference TRBV7-2 and TRBJ1-6, is GAGVSQSPSNKVTEKGKDVELRCDPISGHTALYWYRQSLGQGLEFLIYFQGNSAPDKSGLPSDRFSAERTGGSVSTLTIQRTQQEDSAVYLCASSFFGGAGNSPLHFGNGTRLTVT.

V gene TRBV19 combines with J gene TRBJ2-5; perhaps TRBD2 as D (5 bases). The CDR3 spans 15 residues. The V gene lost 3 bases and the J gene lost 0 bases, with 11 bases spanning the gap. Germline V gene lookup returns CDR1 LNHDA and CDR2 SQIVND (reference sequence). CDR3 region: CASSIYSGYQETQYF. CDR3 sequence (DNA): TGTGCCAGTAGTATTTATTCGGGGTACCAAGAGACCCAGTACTTC.

This clone was counted a single time. V usage is TRBV4-3 and J usage is TRBJ1-4; D remains ambiguous. The CDR3 is 15 residues long. The V and J ends lost 0 bases and 8 bases respectively, with 13 bases between them. CDR1 is LGHNA and CDR2 is YSLEER in the germline V gene. CDR3 sequence reads: CASSQEGARREKLFF. The CDR3 nucleotides read TGCGCCAGCAGCCAAGAGGGAGCTCGACGGGAAAAACTGTTTTTT.

The chain carries TRBV7-9 and TRBJ1-2; D is perhaps TRBD1 (5 bases). Looked up from germline, CDR1 is SEHNR and CDR2 is FQNEAQ (reference sequence). The length of the CDR3 is 16 residues. Trimming took 4 bases from V and 0 from J, leaving 15 bases between them. The CDR3 DNA is TGTGCCAGCAGCTCCCTCGGAGGGGCCTCTAACTATGGCTACACCTTC. Its translation is CASSSLGGASNYGYTF.

This chain links TRBV7-2 with TRBJ2-5; 8 bases align to TRBD2. The CDR3 extends over 16 amino acids. Looked up from germline, CDR1 is SGHTA and CDR2 is FQGNSA. The V and J ends lost 2 bases and 4 bases, in that order; junction bases with no gene match: 9. This chain's CDR3 is CASSLSRGGAAETQYF. The CDR3 region has the DNA TGTGCCAGCAGCTTAAGTCGGGGGGGGGCAGCAGAGACCCAGTACTTC.

V usage is TRBV28 and J usage is TRBJ2-1, with TRBD2 identical over 10 bases. The germline CDR1 and CDR2 sequences are MDHEN and SYDVKM. Trimming removed 4 bases from V and 3 bases from J; junction bases left unmatched: 12. The CDR3 length is 18 residues. The CDR3 region is CASSYFTSGAVNYNEQFF. CDR3 in DNA: TGTGCCAGCAGTTACTTCACTAGCGGGGCCGTCAACTACAATGAGCAGTTCTTC.

This clone was picked up a small number of times. CDR3 region: CASKQGQNTEAFF. The CDR3 DNA reads TGCGCCAGCAAACAGGGGCAGAACACTGAAGCTTTCTTT. The rearrangement links TRBV10-2 to TRBJ1-1, with TRBD1 identical over 7 bases. The CDR3 totals 13 residues. Germline-derived CDR1 and CDR2 are WSHSY and SAAADI. V shed 7 bases, J shed 1 base, and the junction held 3 bases outside the gene matches.

CDR3 nucleotide sequence: TGTGCCAGCAGTTTATCCCTTTTGTCTAACTATGGCTACACCTTC. Residues: CASSLSLLSNYGYTF. The V and J genes are TRBV28 and TRBJ1-2; no clear D. V shed 1 base and J shed 0 bases, with 9 bases lying between them. The CDR3 length is 15 residues. The germline gives CDR1 MDHEN, CDR2 SYDVKM.

The chain links TRBV11-2 to TRBJ2-7; tentatively, D is TRBD1 (5 bases). The CDR3 runs 15 residues. With 1 base removed from V and 2 bases from J, the gap between germline ends came to 12 bases. The germline gives CDR1 SGHAT, CDR2 FQNNGV. The CDR3 DNA reads TGTGCCAGCAGCTTAGTAAGGGGCGCAGCCTACGAGCAGTACTTC. As protein: CASSLVRGAAYEQYF.

The chain uses TRBV6-5 and TRBJ1-5, with D perhaps matching TRBD1 (5 bases). CDR3 length: 15 amino acids. Trimming left V 2 bases short and J 0 bases short, with 8 bases between. The germline V gene has CDR1 MNHEY and CDR2 SVGAGI. The CDR3 coding sequence is TGTGCCAGCAGTTACGGGGACTTTAGCAATCAGCCCCAGCATTTT. Protein product: CASSYGDFSNQPQHF.

The sample holds a few counts of this clone. V and J are TRBV10-1 and TRBJ1-2; 7 nucleotides align to TRBD1. Losses at the gene ends were 4 bases for V and 4 bases for J; bases not matched to a gene: 3. This CDR3 has 13 residues. CDR1 and CDR2 from the germline V gene are WNHNN and SYGVQD (reference sequence). In DNA form, the CDR3 reads TGCGCCAGCAGTGCCGACAGGGCCTATGGCTACACCTTC. It yields the protein CASSADRAYGYTF.

This clone has just a few counts. The gene calls are TRBV5-1 and TRBJ1-4, with D hard to call. The CDR3 covers 13 residues. V was clipped by 1 base and J by 5 bases, with 6 bases between them. Looked up from germline, CDR1 is SGHRS and CDR2 is YFSETQ. The CDR3 sequence: CASSLSQNEKLFF. As DNA, the CDR3 is TGCGCCAGCAGCTTGTCGCAGAATGAAAAACTGTTTTTT.